A single sample is the source of the 23 T cell receptor beta chains below, sequenced in a study of blood T cells in healthy people across ages. It was with a sample-barcoded 5' primer and a J-beta primer mix that a second PCR of roughly 6 to 12 cycles was run. TCRdb analysed the 5' RACE reads with MiXCR anew, one entry per CDR3 protein. Of hundreds of thousands of distinct CDR3 sequences in the sample, 40% to 50% were seen once. Sequenced input: blood. The origin of the receptors is a man older than 75 in good health.

V usage is TRBV19 and J usage is TRBJ1-6; TRBD1 aligns across 8 bases. V shed 8 bases, J shed 7 bases, and the junction held 10 bases outside the gene matches. CDR1 is LNHDA and CDR2 is SQIVND in the germline V gene (reference sequence). This CDR3 comprises 15 residues. CDR3 protein: CASSGYRGYNSPLHF. CDR3 DNA: TGTGCCAGTTCGGGTTACAGGGGGTACAATTCACCCCTCCACTTT.

In this sample, this clonotype turned up a few times. CDR3 in DNA: TGTGCCAGCAGTTCAGGGGTATTCTATGGCTACACCTTC. This gives the protein CASSSGVFYGYTF. This chain joins TRBV27 and TRBJ1-2; D is possibly TRBD1 (6 bases). This CDR3 spans 13 amino acids. Germline loops: CDR1 MNHEY, CDR2 SMNVEV (reference sequence). V was shortened by 4 bases and J by 4 bases, with 10 bases between the two germline ends.

The V gene is TRBV7-2, the J gene TRBJ2-7, with D perhaps matching TRBD2 (5 bases). V was cut by 5 bases and J by 8 bases, with 16 bases left in between. Germline CDR1 reads SGHTA; CDR2 reads FQGNSA. The length of the CDR3 is 13 residues. The CDR3 loop reads CASSEDYRGQQYF. In DNA form, the CDR3 reads TGTGCCAGCAGCGAAGACTATCGTGGACAGCAGTACTTC.

The chain links TRBV27 to TRBJ1-2; 7 nucleotides line up with TRBD1. Germline CDR1 and CDR2: MNHEY and SMNVEV (reference sequence). The length of the CDR3 is 14 residues. V shed 5 bases, J shed 2 bases, and the junction held 5 bases outside the gene matches. CDR3 protein: CASSPSGQNYGYTF. The CDR3 DNA follows: TGTGCCAGCAGTCCCTCGGGACAGAACTATGGCTACACCTTC.

This chain links TRBV6-1 with TRBJ2-1; D is uncertain. The germline V gene has CDR1 MNHNS and CDR2 SASEGT. The CDR3 spans 16 residues. Trimming removed 3 bases from V and 2 bases from J, with 14 bases in between. CDR3 in amino acids: CASSESTPVPYNEQFF. The DNA for the CDR3 is TGTGCCAGCAGTGAGTCCACCCCGGTCCCCTACAATGAGCAGTTCTTC.

This chain connects TRBV29-1 to TRBJ2-2, with 7 bases identical to TRBD2. V gave up 7 bases and J gave up 6 bases; unmatched junction bases: 8. The CDR3 is 13 amino acids. CDR1 and CDR2 from the germline V gene are SQVTM and ANQGSEA. The CDR3 bases are TGCAGCGGACTAGCCCTAAGGGCCGGGGAGCTGTTTTTT. Translating gives CSGLALRAGELFF.

In its sample, this clonotype was seen a few times. The rearrangement links TRBV3-1 to TRBJ2-3; TRBD2 aligns across 9 bases. This CDR3 has 14 amino acids. The ends lost 6 bases at V and 4 bases at J; junction bases unmatched: 5. Germline CDR1 LGHDT, CDR2 YNNKEL (reference sequence). The CDR3 reads CASSPRGGPDTQYF. The CDR3 DNA follows: TGTGCCAGCAGTCCGCGGGGGGGGCCAGATACGCAGTATTTT.

The genes are TRBV6-2 or TRBV6-3 and TRBJ2-1, with 7 bases matching TRBD2. TRBJ2-7 matches the DNA end more closely, so the J call is doubtful. Germline-derived CDR1 and CDR2 are MNHEY and SVGEGT. This CDR3 region has 16 residues. This CDR3 reads CASTSWGGGNYNEQYF. CDR3 coding DNA: TGTGCCAGCACCTCCTGGGGGGGAGGGAACTACAATGAGCAGTACTTC.

This clonotype came up a few times. The chain recombines TRBV9 with TRBJ1-6; a weak D match, TRBD1 (5 bases). Trimming pared 0 bases from V and 5 bases from J, leaving 12 bases between. Germline V gene lookup returns CDR1 SGDLS and CDR2 YYNGEE. The CDR3 consists of 16 residues. The CDR3 DNA sequence: TGTGCCAGCAGCGTAGAGCCACTGGGGGATAATTCACCCCTCCACTTT. Its translation is CASSVEPLGDNSPLHF.

This clonotype has a handful of counts. V and J are TRBV7-2 and TRBJ2-7; D gene uncertain. The CDR3 sequence is 15 residues long. CDR1 and CDR2 from the germline V gene are SGHTA and FQGNSA. Trimming stripped 2 bases from V and 2 bases from J, with 13 bases between. CDR3 DNA sequence: TGTGCCAGCAGCTTAATGATACGCCCGGCCTACGAGCAGTACTTC. It yields the protein CASSLMIRPAYEQYF.

J is TRBJ2-3 and V is TRBV5-1, with a possible D match to TRBD2 (6 bases). The V gene's germline CDR1 is SGHRS and CDR2 YFSETQ. V lost 4 bases and J lost 4, with 10 bases in between. The CDR3 extends over 13 amino acids. As DNA, the CDR3 is TGCGCCAGCAGCCGTAGCGGACCAGATACGCAGTATTTT. This sequence encodes CASSRSGPDTQYF.

This chain links TRBV19 with TRBJ2-7; weak D call: TRBD2 (5 bases). This CDR3 region has 15 residues. V lost 3 bases and J lost 1, with 13 bases in between. Germline CDR1 reads LNHDA; CDR2 reads SQIVND (reference sequence). The CDR3 loop is CASSIRGLGSYEQYF. The CDR3 DNA sequence: TGTGCCAGTAGTATCCGGGGTTTAGGTTCCTACGAGCAGTACTTC.

Only a few counts were recorded for this clonotype. V is TRBV29-1 and J is TRBJ2-1; D is unresolved. Germline loops: CDR1 SQVTM, CDR2 ANQGSEA. The CDR3 length is 15 residues. V was clipped by 0 bases and J by 2 bases, with 11 bases between them. DNA of the CDR3: TGCAGCGTTGAAGAGGGAAGGGTAACCTACAATGAGCAGTTCTTC. It is translated as CSVEEGRVTYNEQFF.

V and J are TRBV6-5 and TRBJ1-2; D unclear. Germline CDR1 MNHEY, CDR2 SVGAGI. V lost 6 bases and J lost 2, with 10 bases in between. There are 13 residues in the CDR3. The CDR3 nucleotides are TGTGCCAGCAGACTAACAGAGAACTATGGCTACACCTTC. Amino acid sequence: CASRLTENYGYTF.

CDR3 coding DNA: TGTGCCAGCAGGCCAGGGAACACTGAAGCTTTCTTT. Translation gives CASRPGNTEAFF. The chain is built from TRBV6-2 or TRBV6-3 and TRBJ1-1; D gene uncertain. The germline gives CDR1 MNHEY, CDR2 SVGEGT. The CDR3 runs to 12 residues. The germline V and J ends were trimmed by 6 bases and 1 base, with 6 bases remaining between them.

Remarks on this clonotype: A read error is possible here, since a much larger clone lies one base away. The chain links TRBV28 to TRBJ1-4; D gene unclear. The CDR3 covers 12 residues. Germline CDR1 MDHEN, CDR2 SYDVKM. V was clipped by 5 bases and J by 8 bases, with 9 bases between them. CDR3: CASSRPYEKLFF. The CDR3 DNA follows: TGTGCCAGCAGTCGGCCTTACGAAAAACTGTTTTTT.

The V and J genes are TRBV30 and TRBJ2-1; a weak D match, TRBD2 (5 bases). The CDR3 consists of 15 residues. Trimming removed 4 bases at V and 9 bases at J, with 22 bases between. The germline V gene has CDR1 GTSNPN and CDR2 SVGIG (reference sequence). CDR3 sequence reads: CAWKVAAGSSSEQFF. The CDR3 DNA sequence: TGTGCCTGGAAAGTCGCCGCTGGGAGTTCGAGTGAGCAGTTCTTC.

In its sample, this clonotype was seen a few times. The chain links TRBV7-2 to TRBJ2-7, with D hard to call. Germline values: CDR1 SGHTA, CDR2 FQGNSA. V lost 5 bases to trimming and J lost 0 bases, with 11 bases between them. The length of the CDR3 is 14 residues. Here the CDR3 reads CASSPDIISYEQYF. CDR3 nucleotide sequence: TGTGCCAGCAGCCCAGACATTATCTCCTACGAGCAGTACTTC.

The chain recombines TRBV20-1 with TRBJ2-6, with D tentatively TRBD1 (6 bases). This CDR3 has 17 residues. Germline V lookup: CDR1 DFQATT, CDR2 SNEGSKA (reference sequence). The V and J ends lost 6 bases and 0 bases respectively, with 18 bases between them. CDR3 region: CSASTGISVSGANVLTF. CDR3 DNA: TGCAGTGCATCCACAGGGATATCTGTCTCTGGGGCCAACGTCCTGACTTTC.

This clonotype has ten or more counts. V and J are TRBV4-2 and TRBJ2-7; D gene ambiguous. Trimming removed 3 bases at V and 0 bases at J, with 6 bases between. Germline lookup yields CDR1 LGHNA and CDR2 YNFKEQ. The CDR3 is 13 residues long. The CDR3: CASSHGSSYEQYF. CDR3 DNA: TGTGCCAGCAGCCATGGTTCCTCCTACGAGCAGTACTTC.

This clonotype has just one count. The DNA for the CDR3 is TGCAGCGTCCTAAGCGGGGGGACCGGAGCAGATACGCAGTATTTT. Translated, it gives CSVLSGGTGADTQYF. The chain recombines TRBV29-1 with TRBJ2-3; 9 bases align to TRBD2. Germline CDR1 reads SQVTM; CDR2 reads ANQGSEA. Germline trimming cut 6 bases from V and 4 bases from J; bases unmatched to any gene: 11. The CDR3 spans 15 residues.

This clonotype was counted ten times or more. The chain carries TRBV12-3 or TRBV12-4 and TRBJ2-1, with 9 bases matching TRBD1. The CDR3 has 13 amino acids. V was clipped by 8 bases and J by 12 bases; unmatched bases: 11. In DNA, the CDR3 is TGTGCCAGCGGTTCGGACAGGGGACCGTGGCAGTTCTTC. Amino acids: CASGSDRGPWQFF.

This clonotype was counted only a few times. J is TRBJ2-1 and V is TRBV10-1; TRBD2 is a possible D gene (5 bases). In germline, CDR1 is WNHNN, CDR2 SYGVQD (reference sequence). The CDR3 is made up of 12 amino acids. Trimming left V 3 bases short and J 12 bases short, with 12 bases between. The CDR3 sequence: CASSDTGNRQFF. CDR3 coding DNA: TGCGCCAGCAGTGATACGGGGAATCGGCAGTTCTTC.